The rows below give T cell receptor beta chains drawn from one sample of a study of T-cell memory formation after mild COVID-19. TCRdb re-called the 5' RACE reads through MiXCR, storing one row per CDR3 protein. The sample includes under 250,000 distinct CDR3 sequences, more than 8% of them seen just once. Sequences were obtained from PBMCs or a T cell subset sorted from them (not recorded which). Every receptor here comes from a man in his late teens or twenties who had mild COVID-19 (a few samples of this study predate the infection). Cell type and time point are not known. The CDR3 runs from the conserved cysteine through the conserved F or W. Each record gives: V gene, D gene, clone size, J gene, CDR3 protein, CDR3 DNA. The D gene is left open where the match is weak. Some rows have no size entry. The others give once, few or many, or a class for an expanded clone.

V gene: TRBV6-1
D gene: -
clone size: -
J gene: TRBJ2-5
CDR3 protein: CASSYLPHTGQETQYF
CDR3 DNA: TGTGCCAGCAGTTACCTTCCCCACACAGGGCAAGAGACCCAGTACTTC

V gene: TRBV7-2
D gene: -
clone size: few
J gene: TRBJ2-4
CDR3 protein: CASSLVTIQYF
CDR3 DNA: TGTGCCAGCAGCTTAGTGACCATTCAGTACTTC

V gene: TRBV12-3/TRBV12-4
D gene: -
clone size: -
J gene: TRBJ2-3
CDR3 protein: CASSFGQGGDTQYF
CDR3 DNA: TGTGCCAGCAGTTTTGGGCAGGGGGGAGATACGCAGTATTTT

V gene: TRBV7-2
D gene: -
clone size: -
J gene: TRBJ2-5
CDR3 protein: CASSFGRQQETQYF
CDR3 DNA: TGTGCCAGCAGCTTCGGCAGACAACAAGAGACCCAGTACTTC

V gene: TRBV12-3/TRBV12-4
D gene: -
clone size: few
J gene: TRBJ1-5
CDR3 protein: CASKVAGWQPQHF
CDR3 DNA: TGTGCCAGCAAAGTTGCGGGGTGGCAGCCCCAGCATTTT

V gene: TRBV5-1
D gene: -
clone size: few
J gene: TRBJ1-2
CDR3 protein: CASSLRGVYGYTF
CDR3 DNA: TGCGCCAGCAGCTTGAGGGGCGTGTATGGCTACACCTTC

V gene: TRBV30
D gene: -
clone size: few
J gene: TRBJ1-2
CDR3 protein: CAWANGPGGYTF
CDR3 DNA: TGTGCCTGGGCAAACGGGCCGGGGGGCTACACCTTC

V gene: TRBV5-5
D gene: -
clone size: -
J gene: TRBJ2-2
CDR3 protein: CASSLGPFSGELFF
CDR3 DNA: TGTGCCAGCAGCTTGGGACCCTTTAGCGGGGAGCTGTTTTTT

V gene: TRBV7-9
D gene: -
clone size: few
J gene: TRBJ2-7
CDR3 protein: CASSLDSQPSYEQYF
CDR3 DNA: TGTGCCAGCAGCTTAGACAGCCAACCTTCCTACGAGCAGTACTTC

V gene: TRBV24-1
D gene: -
clone size: few
J gene: TRBJ2-2
CDR3 protein: CATPGLPNTGELFF
CDR3 DNA: TGTGCCACCCCGGGACTTCCAAACACCGGGGAGCTGTTTTTT

V gene: TRBV5-5
D gene: -
clone size: many
J gene: TRBJ2-1
CDR3 protein: CASSLGGPYNEQFF
CDR3 DNA: TGTGCCAGCAGCTTGGGGGGCCCCTACAATGAGCAGTTCTTC

V gene: TRBV7-3
D gene: -
clone size: -
J gene: TRBJ2-5
CDR3 protein: CASSVKRSETQYF
CDR3 DNA: TGTGCCAGCAGCGTGAAACGATCGGAGACCCAGTACTTC

V gene: TRBV12-3/TRBV12-4
D gene: -
clone size: few
J gene: TRBJ1-5
CDR3 protein: CASSFGGWRQPQHF
CDR3 DNA: TGTGCCAGCAGTTTCGGCGGGTGGCGGCAGCCCCAGCATTTT